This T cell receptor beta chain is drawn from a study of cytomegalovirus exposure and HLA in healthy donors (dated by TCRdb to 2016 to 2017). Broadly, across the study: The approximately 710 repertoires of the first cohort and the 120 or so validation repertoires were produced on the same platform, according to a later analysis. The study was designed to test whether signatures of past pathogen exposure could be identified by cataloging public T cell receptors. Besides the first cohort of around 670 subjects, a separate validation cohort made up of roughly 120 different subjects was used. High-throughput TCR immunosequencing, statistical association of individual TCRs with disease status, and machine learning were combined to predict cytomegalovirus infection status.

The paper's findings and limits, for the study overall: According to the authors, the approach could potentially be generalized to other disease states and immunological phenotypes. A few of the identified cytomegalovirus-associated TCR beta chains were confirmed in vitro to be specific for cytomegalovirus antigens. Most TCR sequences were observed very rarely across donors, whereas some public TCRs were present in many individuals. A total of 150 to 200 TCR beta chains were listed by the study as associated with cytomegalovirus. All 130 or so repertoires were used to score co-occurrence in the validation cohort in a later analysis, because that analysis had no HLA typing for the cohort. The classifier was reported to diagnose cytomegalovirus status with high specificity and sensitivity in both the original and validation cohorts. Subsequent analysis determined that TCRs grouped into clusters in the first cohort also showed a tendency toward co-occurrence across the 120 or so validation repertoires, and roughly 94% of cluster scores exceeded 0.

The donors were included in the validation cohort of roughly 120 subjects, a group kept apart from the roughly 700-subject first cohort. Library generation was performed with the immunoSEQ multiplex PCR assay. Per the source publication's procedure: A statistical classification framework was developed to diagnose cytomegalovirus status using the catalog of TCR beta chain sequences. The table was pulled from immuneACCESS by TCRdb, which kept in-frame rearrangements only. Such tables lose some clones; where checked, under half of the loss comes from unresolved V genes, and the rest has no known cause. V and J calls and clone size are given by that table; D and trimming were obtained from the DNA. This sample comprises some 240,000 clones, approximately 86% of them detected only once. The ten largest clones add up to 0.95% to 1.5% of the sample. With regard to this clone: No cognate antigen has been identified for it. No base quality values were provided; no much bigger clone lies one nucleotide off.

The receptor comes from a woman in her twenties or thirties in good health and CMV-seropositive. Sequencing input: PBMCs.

DNA sequence: TGTGCCAGCAGCAGCACAGGGGGCGGTGAGACCCAGTACTTC. The encoded protein is CASSSTGGGETQYF. Here the chain combines TRBV7-9 and TRBJ2-5; TRBD1 matches 9 bases in the middle. The CDR3 runs 14 residues from the cysteine to the phenylalanine. The retained sequence is limited to the CDR3, 42 bases, with the frame set at the first base. The germline V end is reduced by 5 bases and the J end by 5 bases; junction bases left unmatched: 6. CDR1 SEHNR and CDR2 FQNEAQ were looked up in the germline V gene (reference sequence).